This TCR beta chain derives from a study of PD-L1 blockade in urothelial cancer. Study context: Samples of blood were analyzed 3 weeks (second dose) and 6 weeks after treatment start. Blood samples contained a median 141,255 T cells.

The time point: pretreatment peripheral blood. Libraries were prepared by immunoSEQ multiplex PCR; TCRdb keeps only in-frame clonotypes and omits some of them. Of about 47,000 clones detected, over 75% appear once; the ten largest clones hold 15% to 20%. This clonotype originated in a man aged 55 to 70 with urothelial cancer. The starting material was PBMCs, obtained around atezolizumab (anti-PD-L1) treatment.

CDR3 region: CASSILARATTTDTQYF. In nucleotides, the CDR3 is TGTGCCAGCAGCATACTAGCACGCGCAACCACCACAGATACGCAGTATTTT. The chain is built from TRBV5-6 and TRBJ2-3; maybe TRBD2 (6 bases). V was trimmed by 4 bases and J by 2 bases, leaving 20 bases between them. Germline assignment: CDR1 SGHDT and CDR2 YYEEEE. This CDR3 has 17 amino acids.